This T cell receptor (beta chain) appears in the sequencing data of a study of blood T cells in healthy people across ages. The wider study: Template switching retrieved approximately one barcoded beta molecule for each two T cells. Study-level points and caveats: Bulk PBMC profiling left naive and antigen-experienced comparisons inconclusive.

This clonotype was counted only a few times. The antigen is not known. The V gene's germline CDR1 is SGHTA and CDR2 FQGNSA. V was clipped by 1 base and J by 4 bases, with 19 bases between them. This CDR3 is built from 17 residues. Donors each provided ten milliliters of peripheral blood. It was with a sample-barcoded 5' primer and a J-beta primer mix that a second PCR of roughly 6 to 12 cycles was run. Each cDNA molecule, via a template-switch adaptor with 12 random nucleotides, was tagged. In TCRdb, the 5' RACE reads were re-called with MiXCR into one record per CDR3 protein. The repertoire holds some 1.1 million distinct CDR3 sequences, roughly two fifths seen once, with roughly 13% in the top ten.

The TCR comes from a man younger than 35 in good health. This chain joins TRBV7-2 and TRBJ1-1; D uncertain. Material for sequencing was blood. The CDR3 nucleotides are TGTGCCAGCAGCTTAGTAGTTTTGTTCAGAGCTTCCACTGAAGCTTTCTTT. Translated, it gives CASSLVVLFRASTEAFF.